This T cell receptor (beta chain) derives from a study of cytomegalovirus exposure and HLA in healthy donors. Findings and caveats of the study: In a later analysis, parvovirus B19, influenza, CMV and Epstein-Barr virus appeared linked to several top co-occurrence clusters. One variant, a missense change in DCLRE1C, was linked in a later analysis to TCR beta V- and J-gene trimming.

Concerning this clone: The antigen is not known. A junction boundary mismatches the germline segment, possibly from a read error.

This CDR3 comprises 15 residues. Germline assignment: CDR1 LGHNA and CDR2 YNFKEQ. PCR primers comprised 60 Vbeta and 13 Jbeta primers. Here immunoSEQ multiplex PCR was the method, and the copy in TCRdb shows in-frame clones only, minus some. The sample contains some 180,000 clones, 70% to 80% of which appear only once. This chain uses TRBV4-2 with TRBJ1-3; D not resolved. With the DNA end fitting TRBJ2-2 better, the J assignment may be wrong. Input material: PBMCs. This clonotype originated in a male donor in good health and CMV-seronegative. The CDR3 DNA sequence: TGTGCCAGCAACCAACTGACTCTAAACACCGGGGAGCTGTTTTTT. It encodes CASNQLTLNTGELFF.